This T cell receptor (beta chain) was recorded in a study of lymphopenia after photon versus proton radiotherapy. Profiling relied on immunoSEQ multiplex PCR, and the TCRdb table lists in-frame clones only, not all of them. The sample includes about 39,000 clones, roughly nine tenths seen only once; the top ten take approximately 14%. Comments on this clone: Its cognate antigen is unknown.

Findings of the study overall: Photon-treated patients lost naive T cells and TCR diversity; proton-treated stayed stable. After the lymphocyte nadir, photon-treated repertoires showed oligoclonal expansion, especially of CD8+ Temra cells. Larger post-nadir TCR diversity loss correlated inversely with survival in deceased patients.

The germline gives CDR1 SGHTA, CDR2 FQGNSA. This CDR3 has 16 residues. The V gene end was trimmed by 5 bases and the J gene end by 4 bases; junction bases not matched to a gene: 5. The sample was peripheral blood, taken from a patient treated with photon-based radiotherapy. The clonotype was recovered from a man in his fifties or sixties with cholangiocarcinoma. This chain links TRBV7-2 with TRBJ2-3; 14 bases align to TRBD2. The CDR3 DNA reads TGTGCCAGCAGCACGGGACTAGCGGGGGCAGCAGATACGCAGTATTTT. Its translation is CASSTGLAGAADTQYF. Based on the CDR3 plus reference TRBV7-2 and TRBJ2-3, the full variable domain is GAGVSQSPSNKVTEKGKDVELRCDPISGHTALYWYRQSLGQGLEFLIYFQGNSAPDKSGLPSDRFSAERTGGSVSTLTIQRTQQEDSAVYLCASSTGLAGAADTQYFGPGTRLTVL.